These T cell receptor beta chains were read from a single sample in a study of post-analysis software for immune sequencing data. TCRdb passed the PCR reads through MiXCR, listing each CDR3 protein once. The table records hundreds of thousands of distinct CDR3 sequences, 44% of them present only once. The sequenced sample consisted of blood. The receptors come from a girl aged 5-17 years with multiple sclerosis. Each CDR3 is given with its conserved first and last residue. A D gene is named only where the DNA matches it firmly. Rows give clone size only sometimes, using once, few, many, or a class for an expanded clone.

j_gene: TRBJ2-5; abundance: -; d_gene: -; v_gene: TRBV5-1; CDR3nt: TGCGCCAGCAGCGAGGACTGGGCCGGGACCCAGTACTTC; CDR3aa: CASSEDWAGTQYF
j_gene: TRBJ2-7; abundance: -; d_gene: -; v_gene: TRBV7-8; CDR3nt: TGTGCCAGCAGCTTAGCCGTACGGACCTACGAGCAGTACTTC; CDR3aa: CASSLAVRTYEQYF
j_gene: TRBJ2-7; abundance: -; d_gene: TRBD1; v_gene: TRBV12-3/TRBV12-4; CDR3nt: TGTGCCAGCAGGTTACCGGGACAGGGGAACGAGCAGTACTTC; CDR3aa: CASRLPGQGNEQYF
j_gene: TRBJ2-1; abundance: -; d_gene: -; v_gene: TRBV3-1; CDR3nt: TGTGCCAGCAGCCAAGATTCGACTTTAGACTCCTACAATGAGCAGTTCTTC; CDR3aa: CASSQDSTLDSYNEQFF
j_gene: TRBJ1-1; abundance: few; d_gene: TRBD1; v_gene: TRBV10-3; CDR3nt: TGTGCCATCACCGCGGACAGGGGGGGGACTGAAGCTTTCTTT; CDR3aa: CAITADRGGTEAFF
j_gene: TRBJ2-3; abundance: once; d_gene: TRBD2; v_gene: TRBV5-6; CDR3nt: TGTGCCAGCAGCTCCTTAGCGGGAGAGAGGCAGGAGGATCAGTATTTT; CDR3aa: CASSSLAGERQEDQYF
j_gene: TRBJ2-3; abundance: few; d_gene: -; v_gene: TRBV29-1; CDR3nt: TGCAGCGTTGAGCGGGGCCGAAGCACAGATACGCAGTATTTT; CDR3aa: CSVERGRSTDTQYF
j_gene: TRBJ2-5; abundance: many; d_gene: -; v_gene: TRBV7-8; CDR3nt: TGTGCCAGCAGCTTAGCCCAGATTCAGCGATACGAGACCCAGTACTTC; CDR3aa: CASSLAQIQRYETQYF
j_gene: TRBJ1-2; abundance: -; d_gene: -; v_gene: TRBV29-1; CDR3nt: TGCAGCGTTGAAGATGTATTAGTGGATGGCTACACCTTC; CDR3aa: CSVEDVLVDGYTF
j_gene: TRBJ2-1; abundance: -; d_gene: -; v_gene: TRBV10-3; CDR3nt: TGTGCCATCAGGCCAGGTGGAGCGAGAGACTACAATGAGCAGTTCTTC; CDR3aa: CAIRPGGARDYNEQFF
j_gene: TRBJ2-7; abundance: -; d_gene: TRBD1; v_gene: TRBV5-5; CDR3nt: TGTGCCAGCAGCCATAGAAACTGGACAGGACCCAAAGTTGCCGAGCAGTACTTC; CDR3aa: CASSHRNWTGPKVAEQYF
j_gene: TRBJ2-5; abundance: few; d_gene: TRBD2; v_gene: TRBV7-2; CDR3nt: TGTGCCAGCAGCTCCTCCAGCGGGGGGCCCGAGACCCAGTACTTC; CDR3aa: CASSSSSGGPETQYF
j_gene: TRBJ2-1; abundance: -; d_gene: -; v_gene: TRBV4-1; CDR3nt: TGCGCCAGCAGCCAAGATGTAGGGGATCTTTACAATGAGCAGTTCTTC; CDR3aa: CASSQDVGDLYNEQFF
j_gene: TRBJ1-2; abundance: -; d_gene: -; v_gene: TRBV12-3/TRBV12-4; CDR3nt: TGTGCCAGCAGCTCAATTAGCCTGGGTGGCTACACCTTC; CDR3aa: CASSSISLGGYTF
j_gene: TRBJ2-5; abundance: -; d_gene: -; v_gene: TRBV5-1; CDR3nt: TGCGCCAGCAGCCCCGGCGTCACCGACCGCCAAGAGACCCAGTACTTC; CDR3aa: CASSPGVTDRQETQYF
j_gene: TRBJ2-1; abundance: -; d_gene: -; v_gene: TRBV5-6; CDR3nt: TGTGCCAGCAGCTTCCGGGCCCGCAATGAGCAGTTCTTC; CDR3aa: CASSFRARNEQFF
j_gene: TRBJ2-7; abundance: -; d_gene: -; v_gene: TRBV6-5; CDR3nt: TGTGCCAGCAGTTACGCTCTGAGCTCCTACGAGCAGTACTTC; CDR3aa: CASSYALSSYEQYF
j_gene: TRBJ1-1; abundance: -; d_gene: -; v_gene: TRBV5-1; CDR3nt: TGCGCCAGCAGCTCTCCGGGAGGGGTTAACACTGAAGCTTTCTTT; CDR3aa: CASSSPGGVNTEAFF
j_gene: TRBJ1-2; abundance: -; d_gene: -; v_gene: TRBV4-2; CDR3nt: TGTGCCAGCAGCCAAGGCCCAGGTTCTAACTATGGCTACACCTTC; CDR3aa: CASSQGPGSNYGYTF
j_gene: TRBJ1-2; abundance: -; d_gene: TRBD1; v_gene: TRBV5-1; CDR3nt: TGCGCCAGCAGCTCCCCTCCGGGACAGGGGAATGGCTACACCTTC; CDR3aa: CASSSPPGQGNGYTF
j_gene: TRBJ2-7; abundance: -; d_gene: TRBD1; v_gene: TRBV11-1; CDR3nt: TGTGCCAGCAGCGTGGACAGGTCGGGGGAGCAGTACTTC; CDR3aa: CASSVDRSGEQYF
j_gene: TRBJ2-5; abundance: few; d_gene: TRBD2; v_gene: TRBV12-3/TRBV12-4; CDR3nt: TGTGCCAGCAGTAATCGGGGGACTAGCGTGATGGGGGAGACCCAGTACTTC; CDR3aa: CASSNRGTSVMGETQYF
j_gene: TRBJ2-3; abundance: -; d_gene: TRBD2; v_gene: TRBV7-9; CDR3nt: TGTGCCAGCAGCCCCGGTCTGGGGGGGGATACGCAGTATTTT; CDR3aa: CASSPGLGGDTQYF
j_gene: TRBJ2-4; abundance: -; d_gene: -; v_gene: TRBV12-3/TRBV12-4; CDR3nt: TGTGCCAGCAGTTTATCACTCGGAAACATTCAGTACTTC; CDR3aa: CASSLSLGNIQYF
j_gene: TRBJ1-2; abundance: -; d_gene: TRBD1; v_gene: TRBV7-9; CDR3nt: TGTGCCAGCAGCTACGGGACAGGGGGCAACGGCTACACCTTC; CDR3aa: CASSYGTGGNGYTF
j_gene: TRBJ1-6; abundance: -; d_gene: -; v_gene: TRBV7-7; CDR3nt: TGTGCCAGCAGCTTAACTCTTACCGGGTCACCCCTCCACTTT; CDR3aa: CASSLTLTGSPLHF
j_gene: TRBJ1-2; abundance: -; d_gene: -; v_gene: TRBV7-9; CDR3nt: TGTGCCAGCAGCTTAGAGGCAGGGGACTATGGCTACACCTTC; CDR3aa: CASSLEAGDYGYTF